Listed here are 14 T cell receptor beta chains from one sample, sequenced in a study of cytomegalovirus exposure and HLA in healthy donors. Repertoires were generated with immunoSEQ multiplex PCR, while TCRdb's copy carries only in-frame clones and drops some. The data show about 140,000 clones, 70% to 90% seen once. Specimen: PBMCs. These receptors were taken from a woman aged 25 to 45 in good health and CMV-seronegative.

In nucleotides, the CDR3 is TGTGCCAGCAGCTTAGGGGCGATAAGGACAGCCTCCTCCGGGAGCTACACCTTC. It yields the protein CASSLGAIRTASSGSYTF. The rearrangement uses TRBV7-7 and TRBJ1-2; D is possibly TRBD1 (6 bases). This CDR3 is 18 amino acids long. V was pared by 1 base and J by 9 bases, with 27 bases between. Germline assignment: CDR1 SSHAT and CDR2 FNYEAQ (reference sequence).

This CDR3 is CASSLRRQSNTGELFF. In nucleotides, the CDR3 is TGTGCCAGCAGCCTGAGGAGACAGTCGAACACCGGGGAGCTGTTTTTT. The chain employs TRBV7-9 and TRBJ2-2; maybe TRBD1 (5 bases). Germline CDR1 is SEHNR and CDR2 is FQNEAQ (reference sequence). V lost 5 bases and J 0 bases, leaving 13 bases between the germline ends. This CDR3 is 16 amino acids long.

The V gene is TRBV5-1, the J gene TRBJ1-3; D may be TRBD1 (6 bases). Trimming shortened V by 3 bases and J by 0 bases, and 13 bases separated the two germline ends. The V gene's germline CDR1 is SGHRS and CDR2 YFSETQ. CDR3 length: 16 amino acids. For the CDR3, the DNA is TGCGCCAGCAGCTACAGACAGGCAAACTCTGGAAACACCATATATTTT. This encodes CASSYRQANSGNTIYF. Full variable domain (outside the CDR3, taken from reference TRBV5-1 and TRBJ1-3): KAGVTQTPRYLIKTRGQQVTLSCSPISGHRSVSWYQQTPGQGLQFLFEYFSETQRNKGNFPGRFSGRQFSNSRSEMNVSTLELGDSALYLCASSYRQANSGNTIYFGEGSWLTVV.

This clone showed up just once. This chain uses TRBV5-1 with TRBJ2-5; 13 nucleotides line up with TRBD2. The germline CDR1 and CDR2 sequences are SGHRS and YFSETQ. CDR3 length: 15 amino acids. J lost 5 bases, V lost 4 bases, and 5 bases had no gene match. CDR3 in amino acids: CASSPTSGGTETQYF. For the CDR3, the DNA is TGCGCCAGCAGCCCGACTAGCGGGGGGACGGAGACCCAGTACTTC. Looking up the rest from reference TRBV5-1 and TRBJ2-5 gives the full variable domain: KAGVTQTPRYLIKTRGQQVTLSCSPISGHRSVSWYQQTPGQGLQFLFEYFSETQRNKGNFPGRFSGRQFSNSRSEMNVSTLELGDSALYLCASSPTSGGTETQYFGPGTRLLVL.

This clone turned up a few times. J is TRBJ2-5 and V is TRBV5-1, with TRBD2 matching 10 bases. The CDR3 extends over 15 amino acids. V was clipped by 4 bases and J by 5 bases; unmatched bases: 8. The germline V gene has CDR1 SGHRS and CDR2 YFSETQ. The CDR3 loop is CASSLGTSVGETQYF. The CDR3 bases are TGCGCCAGCAGCCTCGGGACTAGCGTCGGTGAGACCCAGTACTTC.

The V and J genes are TRBV28 and TRBJ1-2; tentatively, D is TRBD1 (5 bases). The CDR3 totals 16 residues. V was trimmed by 5 bases and J by 3 bases, leaving 19 bases between them. The germline V gene has CDR1 MDHEN and CDR2 SYDVKM. The CDR3 loop is CASSEQWGVGDYGYTF. DNA of the CDR3: TGTGCCAGCAGTGAACAGTGGGGGGTAGGCGACTATGGCTACACCTTC.

The rearrangement links TRBV28 to TRBJ2-1, with TRBD1 matching over 8 bases. Germline CDR1 is MDHEN and CDR2 is SYDVKM. J lost 3 bases, V lost 3 bases, and 10 bases had no gene match. The CDR3 runs 17 residues. The CDR3 DNA reads as TGTGCCAGCAGTTTCCCCCTGACAGGGGCCTACTACAATGAGCAGTTCTTC. Translated, it gives CASSFPLTGAYYNEQFF.

The rearrangement uses TRBV28 and TRBJ2-5; no firm D call. Trimming removed 6 bases from V and 9 bases from J, with 14 bases in between. Germline V gene lookup returns CDR1 MDHEN and CDR2 SYDVKM. The CDR3 loop spans 12 amino acids. This CDR3 is CASSRSTGAQYF. The CDR3 DNA reads as TGTGCCAGCAGCCGCTCCACCGGAGCCCAGTACTTC. The whole variable domain, filled in from reference TRBV28 and TRBJ2-5, reads DVKVTQSSRYLVKRTGEKVFLECVQDMDHENMFWYRQDPGLGLRLIYFSYDVKMKEKGDIPEGYSVSREKKERFSLILESASTNQTSMYLCASSRSTGAQYFGPGTRLLVL.

The chain links TRBV5-1 to TRBJ2-2, with D perhaps matching TRBD1 (6 bases). CDR1 is SGHRS, CDR2 YFSETQ, per germline. CDR3 size: 17 residues. V dropped 4 bases and J dropped 5 bases, with 21 bases sitting between them. The CDR3 DNA is TGCGCCAGCAGCCACCAAACAGTGGACAGAAAAACCGGGGAGCTGTTTTTT. Amino acid sequence: CASSHQTVDRKTGELFF.

This chain uses TRBV5-4 with TRBJ1-1; the D gene is possibly TRBD1 (6 bases). Germline assignment: CDR1 SGHNT and CDR2 YYREEE (reference sequence). V shed 3 bases and J shed 0 bases, with 12 bases lying between them. The CDR3 covers 15 residues. Written as DNA, the CDR3 is TGTGCCAGCAGCTCGAGAGGACAGATGAACACTGAAGCTTTCTTT. It yields the protein CASSSRGQMNTEAFF.

V gene TRBV28 combines with J gene TRBJ1-1; maybe TRBD1 (6 bases). In germline, CDR1 is MDHEN, CDR2 SYDVKM. There are 14 residues in the CDR3. V was clipped by 5 bases and J by 7 bases, with 17 bases between them. Here the CDR3 reads CASSTGGRAGEAFF. CDR3 DNA: TGTGCCAGCAGTACTGGGGGCAGGGCCGGTGAAGCTTTCTTT.

The chain joins TRBV5-1 to TRBJ2-5; 9 bases match TRBD2. Germline V gives CDR1 SGHRS, CDR2 YFSETQ. The CDR3 runs 15 residues. The J segment lost 5 bases and the V segment lost 1 base, leaving 6 bases of the junction unmatched. In nucleotides, the CDR3 is TGCGCCAGCAGCTTGAGGGCTAGCGGGGTTGAGACCCAGTACTTC. This translates into CASSLRASGVETQYF.

This clone was picked up a small number of times. The chain recombines TRBV28 with TRBJ1-1; the D gene is possibly TRBD1 (5 bases). Trimming pared 7 bases from V and 5 bases from J, leaving 11 bases between. The CDR3 covers 12 residues. CDR1 MDHEN and CDR2 SYDVKM come from the germline V gene. The CDR3 loop reads CASTAGWTEAFF. The CDR3 bases are TGTGCCAGCACCGCAGGGTGGACTGAAGCTTTCTTT.

J is TRBJ2-2 and V is TRBV7-2, with 12 positions matching TRBD1. Germline V gene lookup returns CDR1 SGHTA and CDR2 FQGNSA. Trimming at V came to 1 base and at J to 8 bases, leaving 2 bases not matched to a gene. CDR3 length equals 15 residues. The CDR3 spells CASSLGDRGRGELFF. CDR3 nucleotides: TGTGCCAGCAGCTTAGGGGACAGGGGGCGAGGGGAGCTGTTTTTT.